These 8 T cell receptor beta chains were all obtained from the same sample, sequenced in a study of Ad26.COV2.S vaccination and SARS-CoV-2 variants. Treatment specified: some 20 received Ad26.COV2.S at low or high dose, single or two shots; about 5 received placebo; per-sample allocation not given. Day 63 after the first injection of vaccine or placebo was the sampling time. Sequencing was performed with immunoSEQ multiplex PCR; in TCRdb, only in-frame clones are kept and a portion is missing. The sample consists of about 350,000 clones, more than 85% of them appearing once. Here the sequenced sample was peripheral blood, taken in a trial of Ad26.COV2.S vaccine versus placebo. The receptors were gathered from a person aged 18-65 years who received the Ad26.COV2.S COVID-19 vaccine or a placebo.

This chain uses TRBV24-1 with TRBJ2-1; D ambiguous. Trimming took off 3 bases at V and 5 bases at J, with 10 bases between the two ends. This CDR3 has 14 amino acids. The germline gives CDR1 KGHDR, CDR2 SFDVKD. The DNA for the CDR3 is TGTGCCACCAGTGATCCGCCTGAGAACAATGAGCAGTTCTTC. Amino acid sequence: CATSDPPENNEQFF.

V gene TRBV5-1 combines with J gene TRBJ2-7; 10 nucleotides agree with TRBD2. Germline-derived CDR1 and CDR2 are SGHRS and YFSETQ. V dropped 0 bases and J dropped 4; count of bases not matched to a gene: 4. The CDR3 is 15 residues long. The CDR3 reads CASSLAGTSVYEQYF. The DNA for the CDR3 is TGCGCCAGCAGCTTGGCCGGGACTAGCGTTTACGAGCAGTACTTC.

The CDR3 loop is CASSALRGYGYTF. CDR3 coding DNA: TGTGCCAGCAGTGCCCTCAGGGGTTATGGCTACACCTTC. The chain uses TRBV28 and TRBJ1-2; D is perhaps TRBD1 (6 bases). Per the germline V gene, CDR1 is MDHEN and CDR2 is SYDVKM. This CDR3 is 13 amino acids long. V lost 5 bases and J 5 bases, leaving 12 bases between the germline ends.

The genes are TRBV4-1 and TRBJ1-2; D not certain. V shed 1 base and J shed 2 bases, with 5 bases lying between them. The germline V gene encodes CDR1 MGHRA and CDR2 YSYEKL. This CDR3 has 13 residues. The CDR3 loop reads CASSQGRNYGYTF. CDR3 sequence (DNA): TGCGCCAGCAGCCAAGGCCGGAACTATGGCTACACCTTC.

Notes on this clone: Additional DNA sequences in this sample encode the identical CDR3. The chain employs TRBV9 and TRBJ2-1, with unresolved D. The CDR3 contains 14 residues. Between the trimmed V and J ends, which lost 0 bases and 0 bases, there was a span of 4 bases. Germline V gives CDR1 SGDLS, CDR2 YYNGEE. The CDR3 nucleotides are TGTGCCAGCAGCGTAGATGGCTCCTACAATGAGCAGTTCTTC. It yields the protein CASSVDGSYNEQFF. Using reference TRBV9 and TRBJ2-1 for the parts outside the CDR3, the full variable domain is DSGVTQTPKHLITATGQRVTLRCSPRSGDLSVYWYQQSLDQGLQFLIQYYNGEERAKGNILERFSAQQFPDLHSELNLSSLELGDSALYFCASSVDGSYNEQFFGPGTRLTVL.

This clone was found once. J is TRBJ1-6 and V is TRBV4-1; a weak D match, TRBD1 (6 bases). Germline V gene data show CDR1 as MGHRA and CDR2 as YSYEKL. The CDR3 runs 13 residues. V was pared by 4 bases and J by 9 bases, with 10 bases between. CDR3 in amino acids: CASSRQGSSPLHF. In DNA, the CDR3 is TGCGCCAGCAGCCGCCAGGGGAGTTCACCCCTCCACTTT.

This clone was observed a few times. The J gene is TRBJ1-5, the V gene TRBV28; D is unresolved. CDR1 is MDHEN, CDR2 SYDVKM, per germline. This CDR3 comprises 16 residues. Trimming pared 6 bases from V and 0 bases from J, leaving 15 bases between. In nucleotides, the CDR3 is TGTGCCAGCAGCCCTCCATCCCGGCGTAGCAATCAGCCCCAGCATTTT. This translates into CASSPPSRRSNQPQHF.

In nucleotides, the CDR3 is TGTGCCAGCAGCAGAATCGACAGCGCGAGCACTGAAGCTTTCTTT. This encodes CASSRIDSASTEAFF. This rearrangement joins TRBV9 to TRBJ1-1; TRBD1 is a possible D gene (5 bases). CDR1 and CDR2 from the germline V gene are SGDLS and YYNGEE. The CDR3 has 15 amino acids. V lost 4 bases to trimming and J lost 4 bases, with 17 bases between them.